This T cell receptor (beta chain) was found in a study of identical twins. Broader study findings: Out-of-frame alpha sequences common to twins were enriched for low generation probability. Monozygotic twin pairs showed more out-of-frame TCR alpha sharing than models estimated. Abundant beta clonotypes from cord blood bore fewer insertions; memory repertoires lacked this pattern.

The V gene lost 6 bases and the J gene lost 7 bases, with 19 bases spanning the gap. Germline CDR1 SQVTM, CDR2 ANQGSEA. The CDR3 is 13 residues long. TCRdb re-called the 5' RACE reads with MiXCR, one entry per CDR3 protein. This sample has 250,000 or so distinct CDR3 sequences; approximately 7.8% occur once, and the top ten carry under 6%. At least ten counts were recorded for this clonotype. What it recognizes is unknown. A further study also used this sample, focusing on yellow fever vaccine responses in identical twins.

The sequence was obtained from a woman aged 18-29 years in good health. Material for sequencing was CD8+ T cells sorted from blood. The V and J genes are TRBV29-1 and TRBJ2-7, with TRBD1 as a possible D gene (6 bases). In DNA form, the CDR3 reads TGCAGCGTCTTCGGGACACCCGAGGGGGAGCAGTACTTC. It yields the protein CSVFGTPEGEQYF.